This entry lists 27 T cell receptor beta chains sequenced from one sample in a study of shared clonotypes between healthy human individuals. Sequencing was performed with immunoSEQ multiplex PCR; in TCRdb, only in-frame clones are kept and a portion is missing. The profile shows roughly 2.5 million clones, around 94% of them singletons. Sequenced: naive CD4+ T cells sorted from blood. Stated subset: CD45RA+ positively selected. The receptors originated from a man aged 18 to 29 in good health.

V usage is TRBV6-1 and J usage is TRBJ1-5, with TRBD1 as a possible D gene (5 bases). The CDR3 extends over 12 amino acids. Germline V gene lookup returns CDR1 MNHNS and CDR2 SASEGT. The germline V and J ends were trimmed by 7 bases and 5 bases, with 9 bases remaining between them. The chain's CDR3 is CASTGGYQPQHF. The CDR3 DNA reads TGTGCCAGCACTGGGGGTTATCAGCCCCAGCATTTT.

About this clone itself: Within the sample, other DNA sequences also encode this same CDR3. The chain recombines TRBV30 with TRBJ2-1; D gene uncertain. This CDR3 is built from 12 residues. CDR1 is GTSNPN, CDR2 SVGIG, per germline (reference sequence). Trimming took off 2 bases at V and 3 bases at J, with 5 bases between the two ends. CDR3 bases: TGTGCCTGGAGTCCACTCTACAATGAGCAGTTCTTC. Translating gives CAWSPLYNEQFF.

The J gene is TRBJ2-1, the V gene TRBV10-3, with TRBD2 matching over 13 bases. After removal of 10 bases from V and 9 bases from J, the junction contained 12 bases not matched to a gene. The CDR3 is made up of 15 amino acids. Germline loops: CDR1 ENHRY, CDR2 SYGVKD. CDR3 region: CASNRGLAGSSEQFF. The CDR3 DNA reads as TGTGCCAGCAACAGGGGACTAGCGGGATCCAGTGAGCAGTTCTTC.

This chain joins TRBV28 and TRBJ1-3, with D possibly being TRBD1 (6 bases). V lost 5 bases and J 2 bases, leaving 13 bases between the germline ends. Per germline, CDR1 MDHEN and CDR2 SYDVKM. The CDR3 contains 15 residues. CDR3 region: CASSTQGFPGNTIYF. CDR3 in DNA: TGTGCCAGCAGTACGCAGGGGTTCCCTGGAAACACCATATATTTT.

CDR3 coding DNA: TGTGCCTGGAGGGACAGAACACATTTCGGGGAGCAGTACTTC. Translated, it gives CAWRDRTHFGEQYF. V usage is TRBV30 and J usage is TRBJ2-7; perhaps TRBD1 as D (6 bases). The ends were cut back, 3 bases at V and 7 bases at J, with 19 bases in the middle. The CDR3 sequence is 14 residues long. Germline-derived CDR1 and CDR2 are GTSNPN and SVGIG (reference sequence).

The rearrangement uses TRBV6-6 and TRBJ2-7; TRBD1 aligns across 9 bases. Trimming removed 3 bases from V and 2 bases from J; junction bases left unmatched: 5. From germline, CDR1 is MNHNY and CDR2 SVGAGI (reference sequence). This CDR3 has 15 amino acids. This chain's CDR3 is CASSYKQGAAYEQYF. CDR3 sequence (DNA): TGTGCCAGCAGTTATAAACAGGGGGCGGCCTACGAGCAGTACTTC.

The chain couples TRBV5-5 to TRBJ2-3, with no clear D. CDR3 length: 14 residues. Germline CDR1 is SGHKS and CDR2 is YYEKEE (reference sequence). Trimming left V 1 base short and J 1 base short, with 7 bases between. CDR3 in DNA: TGTGCCAGCAGCTTGAACCAACGCACAGATACGCAGTATTTT. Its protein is CASSLNQRTDTQYF.

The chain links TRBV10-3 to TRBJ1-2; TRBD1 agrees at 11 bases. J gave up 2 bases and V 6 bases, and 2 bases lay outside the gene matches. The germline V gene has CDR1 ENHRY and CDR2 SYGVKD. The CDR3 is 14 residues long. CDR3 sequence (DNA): TGTGCCATCAGCGGGGACAGGGGGAACTATGGCTACACCTTC. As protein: CAISGDRGNYGYTF.

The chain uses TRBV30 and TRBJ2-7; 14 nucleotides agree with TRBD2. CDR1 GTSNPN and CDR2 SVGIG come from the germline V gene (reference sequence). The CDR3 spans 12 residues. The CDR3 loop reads CAAGTSGSEQYF. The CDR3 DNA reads TGTGCTGCCGGGACTAGCGGGAGCGAGCAGTACTTC.

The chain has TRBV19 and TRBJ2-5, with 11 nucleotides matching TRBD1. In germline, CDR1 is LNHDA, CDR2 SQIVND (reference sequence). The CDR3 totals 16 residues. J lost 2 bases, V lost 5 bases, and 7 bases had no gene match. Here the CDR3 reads CASSLRTGGGQETQYF. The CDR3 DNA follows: TGTGCCAGTAGTCTACGGACAGGGGGCGGTCAAGAGACCCAGTACTTC.

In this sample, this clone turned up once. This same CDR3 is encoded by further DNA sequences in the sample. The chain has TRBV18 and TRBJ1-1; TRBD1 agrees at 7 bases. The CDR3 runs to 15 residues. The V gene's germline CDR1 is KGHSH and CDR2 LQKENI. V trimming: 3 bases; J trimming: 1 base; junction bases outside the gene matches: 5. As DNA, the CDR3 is TGTGCCAGCTCACCCAAGACAGGGCCGAACACTGAAGCTTTCTTT. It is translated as CASSPKTGPNTEAFF. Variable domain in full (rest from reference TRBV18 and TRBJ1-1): NAGVMQNPRHLVRRRGQEARLRCSPMKGHSHVYWYRQLPEEGLKFMVYLQKENIIDESGMPKERFSAEFPKEGPSILRIQQVVRGDSAAYFCASSPKTGPNTEAFFGQGTRLTVV.

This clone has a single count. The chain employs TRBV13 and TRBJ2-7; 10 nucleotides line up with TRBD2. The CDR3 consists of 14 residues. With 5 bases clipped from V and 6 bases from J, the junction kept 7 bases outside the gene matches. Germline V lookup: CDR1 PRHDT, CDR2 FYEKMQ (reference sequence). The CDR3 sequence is CASSPSGRGFEQYF. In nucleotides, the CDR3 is TGTGCCAGCAGCCCTAGCGGGAGAGGTTTCGAGCAGTACTTC. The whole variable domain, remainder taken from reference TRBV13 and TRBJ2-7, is AAGVIQSPRHLIKEKRETATLKCYPIPRHDTVYWYQQGPGQDPQFLISFYEKMQSDKGSIPDRFSAQQFSDYHSELNMSSLELGDSALYFCASSPSGRGFEQYFGPGTRLTVT.

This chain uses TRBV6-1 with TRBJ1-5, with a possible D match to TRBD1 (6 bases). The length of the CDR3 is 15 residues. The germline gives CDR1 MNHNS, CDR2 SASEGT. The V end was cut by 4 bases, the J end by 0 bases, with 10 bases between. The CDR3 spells CASSGDTYSNQPQHF. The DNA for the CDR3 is TGTGCCAGCAGTGGGGACACGTATAGCAATCAGCCCCAGCATTTT.

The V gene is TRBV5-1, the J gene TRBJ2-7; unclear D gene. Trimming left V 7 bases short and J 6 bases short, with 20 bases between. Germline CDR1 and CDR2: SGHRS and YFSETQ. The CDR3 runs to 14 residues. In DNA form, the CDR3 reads TGCGCCAGCCAAGTTGACGTAGAGATGACCGAGCAGTACTTC. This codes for CASQVDVEMTEQYF.

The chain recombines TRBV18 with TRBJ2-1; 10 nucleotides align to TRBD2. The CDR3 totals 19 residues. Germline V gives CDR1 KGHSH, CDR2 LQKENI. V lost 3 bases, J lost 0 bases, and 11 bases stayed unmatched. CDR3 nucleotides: TGTGCCAGCTCACCCGGGGAACTAGCGGGGCCGAGCTCCTACAATGAGCAGTTCTTC. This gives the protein CASSPGELAGPSSYNEQFF.

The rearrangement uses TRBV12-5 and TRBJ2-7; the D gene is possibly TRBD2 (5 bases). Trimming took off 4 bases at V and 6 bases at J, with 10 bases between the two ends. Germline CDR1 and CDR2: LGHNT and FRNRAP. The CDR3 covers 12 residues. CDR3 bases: TGTGCTAGTGGTTCTAGCTGGGGCGAGCAGTACTTC. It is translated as CASGSSWGEQYF.

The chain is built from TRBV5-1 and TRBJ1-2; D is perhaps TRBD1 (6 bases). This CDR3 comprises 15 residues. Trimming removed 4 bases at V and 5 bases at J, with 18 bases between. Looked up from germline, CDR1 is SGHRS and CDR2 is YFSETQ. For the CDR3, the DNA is TGCGCCAGCAGCGCTGAACAGGGAAGTAGTTATGGCTACACCTTC. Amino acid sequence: CASSAEQGSSYGYTF. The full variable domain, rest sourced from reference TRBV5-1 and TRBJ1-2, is KAGVTQTPRYLIKTRGQQVTLSCSPISGHRSVSWYQQTPGQGLQFLFEYFSETQRNKGNFPGRFSGRQFSNSRSEMNVSTLELGDSALYLCASSAEQGSSYGYTFGSGTRLTVV.

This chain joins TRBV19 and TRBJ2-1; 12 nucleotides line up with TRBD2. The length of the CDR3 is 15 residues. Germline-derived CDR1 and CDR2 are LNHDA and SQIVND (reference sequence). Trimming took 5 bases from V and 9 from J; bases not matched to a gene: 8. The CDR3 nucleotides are TGTGCCAGTAGTCTAACTAGCGGGGGGTTTTTTGAGCAGTTCTTC. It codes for CASSLTSGGFFEQFF.

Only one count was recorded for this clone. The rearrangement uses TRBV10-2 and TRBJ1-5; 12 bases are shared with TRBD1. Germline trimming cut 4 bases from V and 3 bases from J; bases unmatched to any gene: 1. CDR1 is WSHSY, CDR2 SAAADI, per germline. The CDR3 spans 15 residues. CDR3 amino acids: CASSGDRGLNQPQHF. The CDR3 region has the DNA TGCGCCAGCAGTGGGGACAGGGGGCTCAATCAGCCCCAGCATTTT.

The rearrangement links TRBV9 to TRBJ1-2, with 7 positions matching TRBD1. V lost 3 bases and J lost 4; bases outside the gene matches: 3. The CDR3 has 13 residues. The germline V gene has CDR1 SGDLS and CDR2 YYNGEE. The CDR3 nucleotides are TGTGCCAGCAGCGCACAGGGGACCTATGGCTACACCTTC. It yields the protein CASSAQGTYGYTF.

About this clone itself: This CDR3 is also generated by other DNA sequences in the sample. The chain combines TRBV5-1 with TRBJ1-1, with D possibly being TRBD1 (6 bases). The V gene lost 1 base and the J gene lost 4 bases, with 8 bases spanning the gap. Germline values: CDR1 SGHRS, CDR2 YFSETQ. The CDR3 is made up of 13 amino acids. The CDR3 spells CASSLRGGTEAFF. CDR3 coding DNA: TGCGCCAGCAGCTTGAGAGGGGGCACTGAAGCTTTCTTT.

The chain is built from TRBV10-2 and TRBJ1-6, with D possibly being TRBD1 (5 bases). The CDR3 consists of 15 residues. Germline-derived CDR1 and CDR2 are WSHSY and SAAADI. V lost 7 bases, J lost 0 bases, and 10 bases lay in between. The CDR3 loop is CASIRQSSYNSPLHF. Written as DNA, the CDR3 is TGCGCCAGCATAAGACAGAGCTCCTATAATTCACCCCTCCACTTT.

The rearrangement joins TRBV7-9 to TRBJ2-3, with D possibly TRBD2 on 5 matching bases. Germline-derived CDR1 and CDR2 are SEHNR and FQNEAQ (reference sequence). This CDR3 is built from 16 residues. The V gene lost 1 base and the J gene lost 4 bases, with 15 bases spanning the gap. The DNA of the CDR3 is TGTGCCAGCAGCTTAGGGGCTAGCACTTATTCAGATACGCAGTATTTT. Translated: CASSLGASTYSDTQYF. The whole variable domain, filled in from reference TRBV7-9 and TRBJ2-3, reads DTGVSQNPRHKITKRGQNVTFRCDPISEHNRLYWYRQTLGQGPEFLTYFQNEAQLEKSRLLSDRFSAERPKGSFSTLEIQRTEQGDSAMYLCASSLGASTYSDTQYFGPGTRLTVL.

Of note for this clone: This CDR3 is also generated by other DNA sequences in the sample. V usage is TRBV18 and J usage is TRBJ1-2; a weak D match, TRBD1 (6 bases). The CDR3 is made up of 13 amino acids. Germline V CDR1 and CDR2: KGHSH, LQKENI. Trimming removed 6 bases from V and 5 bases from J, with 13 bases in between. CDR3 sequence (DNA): TGTGCCAGCTCCCCAGACAGGAGATATGGCTACACCTTC. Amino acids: CASSPDRRYGYTF.

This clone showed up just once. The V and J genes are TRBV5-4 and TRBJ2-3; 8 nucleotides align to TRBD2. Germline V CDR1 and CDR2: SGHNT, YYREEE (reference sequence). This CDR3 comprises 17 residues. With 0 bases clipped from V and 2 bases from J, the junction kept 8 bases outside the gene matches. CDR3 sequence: CASSLDLAGGATDTQYF. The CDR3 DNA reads TGTGCCAGCAGCTTGGATTTGGCGGGGGGCGCCACAGATACGCAGTATTTT.

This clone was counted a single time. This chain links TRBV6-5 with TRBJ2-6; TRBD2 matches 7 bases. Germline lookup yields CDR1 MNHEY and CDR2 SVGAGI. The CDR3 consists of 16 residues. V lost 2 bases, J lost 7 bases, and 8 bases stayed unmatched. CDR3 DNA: TGTGCCAGCAGTTACGGGACTACCTCTACCGCCAACGTCCTGACTTTC. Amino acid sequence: CASSYGTTSTANVLTF.

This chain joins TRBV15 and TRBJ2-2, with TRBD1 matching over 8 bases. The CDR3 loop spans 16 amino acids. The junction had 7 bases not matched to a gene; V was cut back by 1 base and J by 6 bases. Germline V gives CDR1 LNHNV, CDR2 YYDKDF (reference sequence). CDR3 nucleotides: TGTGCCACCAGCAGAGGACAGGGGAGTTTGGCCGGGGAGCTGTTTTTT. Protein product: CATSRGQGSLAGELFF.